This TCR beta chain was identified in a study of T cell responses to AZD1222 COVID-19 vaccine. Of note for this clone: The antigen is unknown.

Profiling relied on immunoSEQ multiplex PCR, and the TCRdb table lists in-frame clones only, not all of them. The sample has about 180,000 clones; approximately 90% are singletons. The V end was cut by 0 bases, the J end by 2 bases, with 14 bases between. Germline V lookup: CDR1 MNHNS, CDR2 SASEGT. This CDR3 region has 17 residues. Overall study results and limits: Repertoire collection took place solely once the T cell response had peaked. Close to half of all spike-specific TCRs reportedly target regions of the variants that are unmutated. The donor group comprised mostly white British people and more females; the analysis possibly underestimated clonal diversity. Regions 160-218 and 743-854 dominated among vaccine-associated CD4 TCRs spanning spike.

The source is an adult who received the MenACWY meningococcal vaccine as a control. Sequenced material: peripheral blood, taken 28 days after the second dose of the MenACWY control vaccine. The V and J genes are TRBV6-1 and TRBJ2-1; D is possibly TRBD1 or TRBD2 (5 bases each). The chain's CDR3 is CASSEAIRGVTYNEQFF. Written as DNA, the CDR3 is TGTGCCAGCAGTGAAGCGATAAGGGGAGTTACCTACAATGAGCAGTTCTTC.